This record covers a single TCR beta chain. Germline V gives CDR1 MNHEY, CDR2 SMNVEV (reference sequence). There are 13 residues in the CDR3. Trimming removed 3 bases at V and 5 bases at J, with 8 bases between. The data derive from a study of identifying expanded T cells in peripheral blood. Profiled with immunoSEQ multiplex PCR; TCRdb holds only in-frame clones, not every one. Of about 91,000 clones in the sample, 85% to 90% were seen once. Sequences were obtained from blood. The TCR was taken from a person aged 18-69 years in good health. This chain links TRBV27 with TRBJ1-5, with D hard to call. DNA of the CDR3: TGTGCCAGCAGTTTTGGTATCGATCAGCCCCAGCATTTT. Residues: CASSFGIDQPQHF.